The present T cell receptor beta chain was sequenced within a study of shared clonotypes between healthy human individuals. Study-level points and caveats: Represented diversity (both genetic and exposure-history) was limited by the small number of donors.

In the case of this clone: No antigen is known for it.

Profiling relied on immunoSEQ multiplex PCR, and the TCRdb table lists in-frame clones only, not all of them. The repertoire has about 2.4 million clones, 93% of them found once; the top ten carry 0.36%. Looked up from germline, CDR1 is SGHTA and CDR2 is FQGTGA. Trimming removed 2 bases at V and 10 bases at J, with 14 bases between. This CDR3 spans 13 amino acids. All the donors were Caucasian adults who lived in Nashville, Tennessee. The chain links TRBV7-3 to TRBJ1-1, with D perhaps matching TRBD1 (5 bases). Sequencing was carried out using naive CD4+ T cells from PBMCs. Subset meaning: CD45RA+ positively selected. The origin of this receptor is a man younger than 30 in good health. Some clones in this sample may be carry-over from other donors' samples. The DNA of the CDR3 is TGTGCCAGCAGCTTAGGCCGGGGACTAGGAGCTTTCTTT. Translating gives CASSLGRGLGAFF.